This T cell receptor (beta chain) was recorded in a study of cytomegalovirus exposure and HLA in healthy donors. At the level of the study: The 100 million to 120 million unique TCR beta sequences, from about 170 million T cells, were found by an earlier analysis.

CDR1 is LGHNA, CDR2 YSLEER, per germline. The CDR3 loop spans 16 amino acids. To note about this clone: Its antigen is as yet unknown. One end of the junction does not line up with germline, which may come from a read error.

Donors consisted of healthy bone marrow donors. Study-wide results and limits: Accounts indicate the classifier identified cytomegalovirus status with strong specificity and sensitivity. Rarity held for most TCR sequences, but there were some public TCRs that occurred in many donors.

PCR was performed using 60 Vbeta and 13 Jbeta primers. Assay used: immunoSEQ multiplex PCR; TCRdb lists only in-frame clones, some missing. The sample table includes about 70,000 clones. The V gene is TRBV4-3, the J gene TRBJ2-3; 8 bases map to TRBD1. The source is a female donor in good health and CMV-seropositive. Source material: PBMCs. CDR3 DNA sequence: TGCGCCAGCAGCCAAGGAGGACAGGGAATATGGGATAAGCAGTATTTT. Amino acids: CASSQGGQGIWDKQYF.